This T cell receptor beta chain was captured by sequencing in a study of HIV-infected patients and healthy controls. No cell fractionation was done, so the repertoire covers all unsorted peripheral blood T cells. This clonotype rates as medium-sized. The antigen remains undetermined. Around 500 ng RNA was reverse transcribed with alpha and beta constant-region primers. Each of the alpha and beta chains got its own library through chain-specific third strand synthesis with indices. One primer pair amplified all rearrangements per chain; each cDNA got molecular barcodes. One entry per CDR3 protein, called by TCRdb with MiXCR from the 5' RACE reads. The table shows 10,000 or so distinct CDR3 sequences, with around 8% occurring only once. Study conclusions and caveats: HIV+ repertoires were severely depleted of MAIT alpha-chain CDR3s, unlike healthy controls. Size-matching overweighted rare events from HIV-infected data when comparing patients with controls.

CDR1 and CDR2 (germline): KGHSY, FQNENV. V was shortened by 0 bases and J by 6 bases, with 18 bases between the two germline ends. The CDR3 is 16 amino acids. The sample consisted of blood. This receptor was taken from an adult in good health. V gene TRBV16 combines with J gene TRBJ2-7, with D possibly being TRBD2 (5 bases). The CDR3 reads CASSQSTPIGGSEQYF. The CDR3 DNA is TGTGCCAGCAGCCAATCGACCCCCATCGGCGGGTCCGAGCAGTACTTC.